This passage covers 5 T cell receptor beta chains from one sample sequenced in a study of shared clonotypes between healthy human individuals. The method was immunoSEQ multiplex PCR; TCRdb's version includes in-frame clones alone and lacks a portion of them. The sample has around 2.5 million clones; roughly 93% are singletons. The specimen sequenced was naive CD4+ T cells from PBMCs. Subset of the sample: CD45RA+ positively selected. These receptors were collected from a man aged 18 to 35 in good health. Some clones in this sample may be carry-over from other donors' samples.

Comments on this clone: At the DNA level, this CDR3 is encoded by other sequences in the same sample as well. The rearrangement links TRBV7-2 to TRBJ1-3, with 9 bases aligning to TRBD1. CDR3 length: 16 amino acids. With 0 bases clipped from V and 1 base from J, the junction kept 1 base outside the gene matches. Germline V lookup: CDR1 SGHTA, CDR2 FQGNSA. Written as DNA, the CDR3 is TGTGCCAGCAGCTTAGCGGGACAGGGTTCTGGAAACACCATATATTTT. It translates to CASSLAGQGSGNTIYF.

The chain combines TRBV10-3 with TRBJ2-2, with D possibly matching TRBD1 (5 bases). Germline CDR1 and CDR2: ENHRY and SYGVKD. This CDR3 spans 16 amino acids. V lost 8 bases and J 4 bases, leaving 20 bases between the germline ends. The CDR3 sequence: CAIPWGDDIPTGELFF. CDR3 DNA sequence: TGTGCCATCCCTTGGGGCGACGATATCCCCACCGGGGAGCTGTTTTTT.

Notes on this clone: Other DNA sequences within the sample encode an identical CDR3. This chain uses TRBV10-3 with TRBJ1-4; no definite D call. Germline V gene sequence: CDR1 ENHRY, CDR2 SYGVKD. The V and J ends lost 3 bases and 4 bases respectively, with 9 bases between them. The CDR3 runs to 14 residues. The CDR3 reads CAISESGGNEKLFF. CDR3 bases: TGTGCCATCAGTGAATCAGGTGGTAATGAAAAACTGTTTTTT.

The V and J genes are TRBV27 and TRBJ1-2; a possible D gene is TRBD1 (6 bases). The CDR3 loop spans 17 amino acids. V lost 6 bases, J lost 4 bases, and 24 bases lay in between. Germline CDR1 and CDR2: MNHEY and SMNVEV (reference sequence). CDR3 loop: CASRFRGHRNLGYGYTF. CDR3 bases: TGTGCCAGCAGGTTTAGGGGACACCGGAATTTGGGCTATGGCTACACCTTC.

V usage is TRBV6-5 and J usage is TRBJ2-5, with TRBD2 as a possible D gene (6 bases). Trimming shortened V by 5 bases and J by 4 bases, and 11 bases separated the two germline ends. This CDR3 is 13 amino acids long. Looked up from germline, CDR1 is MNHEY and CDR2 is SVGAGI. CDR3 region: CASSPRRGETQYF. CDR3 nucleotides: TGTGCCAGCAGTCCACGGAGGGGAGAGACCCAGTACTTC.